These 20 T cell receptor beta chains were all obtained from the same sample, sequenced in a study of radiotherapy plus CTLA-4 blockade in lung cancer. The repertoire was sequenced with immunoSEQ multiplex PCR; TCRdb's copy has only in-frame clones and lacks some. Of some 74,000 clones detected, roughly 75% appear once; the ten largest clones hold less than 7.5%. Sequences were derived from peripheral blood, sampled from a patient treated with radiotherapy plus ipilimumab. These receptors were collected from a human donor with non-small cell lung cancer who had a complete response to radiotherapy plus ipilimumab.

The V and J genes are TRBV6-5 and TRBJ2-7; TRBD1 agrees at 10 bases. The CDR3 has 12 amino acids. With 6 bases clipped from V and 5 bases from J, the junction kept 1 base outside the gene matches. The germline V gene encodes CDR1 MNHEY and CDR2 SVGAGI. CDR3 sequence reads: CASRTGGHEQYV. In nucleotides, the CDR3 is TGTGCCAGCAGGACAGGGGGCCACGAGCAGTACGTC.

The genes are TRBV14 and TRBJ2-1; 7 bases line up with TRBD2. Germline assignment: CDR1 SGHDN and CDR2 FVKESK. The V segment lost 7 bases and the J segment 0 bases; nucleotides outside the gene matches: 6. This CDR3 region has 15 residues. The CDR3 nucleotides are TGTGCCAGCAACCCCAGCGGGACCTCCTACAATGAGCAGTTCTTC. Its translation is CASNPSGTSYNEQFF. The complete variable domain, with remaining parts taken from reference TRBV14 and TRBJ2-1, reads EAGVTQFPSHSVIEKGQTVTLRCDPISGHDNLYWYRRVMGKEIKFLLHFVKESKQDESGMPNNRFLAERTGGTYSTLKVQPAELEDSGVYFCASNPSGTSYNEQFFGPGTRLTVL.

V is TRBV6-1 and J is TRBJ2-1, with a tentative D call TRBD2 (5 bases). V was shortened by 6 bases and J by 9 bases, with 15 bases between the two germline ends. The germline CDR1 and CDR2 sequences are MNHNS and SASEGT. The CDR3 covers 13 residues. The CDR3 sequence: CASRGPDRGEQFF. CDR3 bases: TGTGCCAGCAGAGGGCCCGATCGGGGTGAGCAGTTCTTC.

The chain links TRBV13 to TRBJ2-1; TRBD2 might be the D (6 bases). Germline V CDR1 and CDR2: PRHDT, FYEKMQ (reference sequence). The CDR3 consists of 17 residues. V lost 7 bases, J lost 0 bases, and 19 bases lay in between. The CDR3 DNA sequence: TGTGCCAGCAACCTCATGGGTGACGGGAGCTCCTACAATGAGCAGTTCTTC. Encoded protein: CASNLMGDGSSYNEQFF.

This clone has only a few counts. CDR3 bases: TGTGCCACCAGCAGGGACAGTTACTCCTACAATGAGCAGTTCTTC. This encodes CATSRDSYSYNEQFF. The chain uses TRBV15 and TRBJ2-1; possibly TRBD1 for D (6 bases). Germline lookup yields CDR1 LNHNV and CDR2 YYDKDF (reference sequence). The CDR3 sequence is 15 residues long. Between the trimmed V and J ends, which lost 3 bases and 0 bases, there was a span of 9 bases.

This clone was counted once. The chain recombines TRBV7-2 with TRBJ1-2; maybe TRBD1 (5 bases). Between the trimmed V and J ends, which lost 4 bases and 3 bases, there was a span of 18 bases. Germline loops: CDR1 SGHTA, CDR2 FQGNSA. The CDR3 spans 16 residues. The CDR3 nucleotides are TGTGCCAGCAGCTCCCCCCCAGGGAGAGGAGACTATGGCTACACCTTC. Its translation: CASSSPPGRGDYGYTF.

The chain recombines TRBV7-2 with TRBJ2-7; D is undetermined. V gave up 0 bases and J gave up 2 bases, with 8 bases separating them. The CDR3 spans 14 residues. Germline V gives CDR1 SGHTA, CDR2 FQGNSA. The CDR3, as DNA: TGTGCCAGCAGCTTAGCGGCAGGACCCTACGAGCAGTACGTC. This encodes CASSLAAGPYEQYV.

The chain has TRBV27 and TRBJ2-7; possible D gene TRBD2, 5 bases. Per germline, CDR1 MNHEY and CDR2 SMNVEV (reference sequence). V was trimmed by 1 base and J by 2 bases, leaving 12 bases between them. The CDR3 is 15 amino acids. DNA of the CDR3: TGTGCCAGCAGTTTATATGGACTGCAGGCCTACGAGCAGTACTTC. The encoded protein is CASSLYGLQAYEQYF.

The chain joins TRBV13 to TRBJ1-1; D uncertain. Germline CDR1 reads PRHDT; CDR2 reads FYEKMQ (reference sequence). V was pared by 6 bases and J by 4 bases, with 12 bases between. CDR3 length: 13 amino acids. The CDR3 sequence is CASREGSFTEAFF. As DNA, the CDR3 is TGTGCCAGCAGAGAAGGAAGCTTCACTGAAGCTTTCTTT.

The sample holds a few counts of this clone. The genes are TRBV30 and TRBJ1-3, with D hard to call. In germline, CDR1 is GTSNPN, CDR2 SVGIG (reference sequence). The CDR3 contains 12 residues. Trimming removed 0 bases at V and 4 bases at J, with 4 bases between. Written as DNA, the CDR3 is TGTGCCTGGAGTGTAAGCGGAAACACCATATATTTT. Translation: CAWSVSGNTIYF.

The rearrangement uses TRBV4-3 and TRBJ2-2, with 10 bases matching TRBD2. Per germline, CDR1 LGHNA and CDR2 YSLEER. Losses at the gene ends were 4 bases for V and 2 bases for J; bases not matched to a gene: 10. CDR3 length: 18 residues. CDR3 in amino acids: CASSPQWIAGGNTGELFF. The DNA for the CDR3 is TGCGCCAGCAGCCCTCAGTGGATAGCGGGGGGCAACACCGGGGAGCTGTTTTTT.

This rearrangement joins TRBV19 to TRBJ1-6, with 11 bases lining up with TRBD1. Looked up from germline, CDR1 is LNHDA and CDR2 is SQIVND (reference sequence). This CDR3 region has 15 residues. Trimming cost V 4 bases and J 7 bases; bases outside gene matches: 3. The CDR3, as DNA: TGTGCCAGTAGTAAATGGGACAGGGGGAATTCACCCCTCCACTTT. Its protein is CASSKWDRGNSPLHF.

This clone was found once. The chain carries TRBV5-6 and TRBJ2-7; 8 nucleotides align to TRBD2. Trimming removed 4 bases from V and 6 bases from J; junction bases left unmatched: 6. This CDR3 region has 13 residues. Germline V gene sequence: CDR1 SGHDT, CDR2 YYEEEE. The CDR3, as DNA: TGTGCCAGCAGCCCGGGACTAGTAGGCGAGCAGTACGTC. Its protein product is CASSPGLVGEQYV.

This chain links TRBV7-9 with TRBJ2-3; D remains unclear. In germline, CDR1 is SEHNR, CDR2 FQNEAQ (reference sequence). This CDR3 is built from 13 residues. Trimming removed 0 bases from V and 2 bases from J, with 3 bases in between. The CDR3 region has the DNA TGTGCCAGCAGCTTAGCGGCCACAGATACGCAGTATTTT. Translation: CASSLAATDTQYF.

This chain uses TRBV15 with TRBJ2-1; 10 bases are shared with TRBD2. V shed 0 bases and J 3 bases; nucleotides not matched to a gene: 5. The germline V gene has CDR1 LNHNV and CDR2 YYDKDF (reference sequence). The CDR3 spans 17 residues. The CDR3 loop is CATSRDRGLAFYNEQFF. The CDR3 nucleotides are TGTGCCACCAGCAGAGATAGGGGACTAGCGTTCTACAATGAGCAGTTCTTC.

This clone came up a few times. V is TRBV6-5 and J is TRBJ1-1, with unresolved D. This CDR3 is 13 amino acids long. The germline gives CDR1 MNHEY, CDR2 SVGAGI. Trimming left V 2 bases short and J 11 bases short, with 15 bases between. CDR3 sequence reads: CASSYHARKKAFF. CDR3 sequence (DNA): TGTGCCAGCAGTTACCACGCTCGGAAGAAGGCTTTCTTT.

This clone was seen more than once but under ten times. The gene calls are TRBV10-3 and TRBJ2-2, with 9 bases that match TRBD2. CDR1 is ENHRY and CDR2 is SYGVKD in the germline V gene. Losses at the gene ends were 5 bases for V and 5 bases for J; bases not matched to a gene: 6. The CDR3 runs 15 residues. As DNA, the CDR3 is TGTGCCATCAGTTCTATAGCGGGGGAGACCGGGGAGCTGTTTTTT. The encoded protein is CAISSIAGETGELFF.

This clone was detected once. The chain is built from TRBV25-1 and TRBJ1-2; 7 bases match TRBD1. Trimming cost V 5 bases and J 6 bases; bases outside gene matches: 12. Germline CDR1 is MGHDK and CDR2 is SYGVNS. The CDR3 spans 15 residues. CDR3 sequence reads: CASSPRDSRVDGYTF. In DNA form, the CDR3 reads TGTGCCAGCAGTCCTCGGGACAGTAGGGTGGATGGCTACACCTTC.

This clone was observed once. J is TRBJ2-5 and V is TRBV2; 8 nucleotides agree with TRBD1. Germline CDR1 and CDR2: SNHLY and FYNNEI. This CDR3 region has 13 residues. Germline trimming cut 5 bases from V and 2 bases from J; bases unmatched to any gene: 1. The CDR3 bases are TGTGCCAGCAGTAGGGACAGGCAAGAGACCCAGTACTTC. Translated: CASSRDRQETQYF. Drawing the rest from reference TRBV2 and TRBJ2-5, the complete variable domain is EPEVTQTPSHQVTQMGQEVILRCVPISNHLYFYWYRQILGQKVEFLVSFYNNEISEKSEIFDDQFSVERPDGSNFTLKIRSTKLEDSAMYFCASSRDRQETQYFGPGTRLLVL.

V and J are TRBV18 and TRBJ1-3, with D uncertain. Trimming took off 0 bases at V and 0 bases at J, with 3 bases between the two ends. This CDR3 is 14 amino acids long. CDR1 is KGHSH, CDR2 LQKENI, per germline. The CDR3 nucleotides are TGTGCCAGCTCACCACCCTACTCTGGAAACACCATATATTTT. It encodes CASSPPYSGNTIYF.